Each of the 5 T cell receptor beta chains below was sequenced from the same sample in a study of T cells in Graves' hyperthyroidism and ophthalmopathy. RNA transcripts provided the source from which TCR beta CDR3 regions were amplified. Initially, a first-round RT-PCR of the TCR CDR3 employed the HTBI primer set. TCRdb processed the multiplex PCR reads anew with MiXCR; each CDR3 protein has one entry. The sample gives a few hundred thousand distinct CDR3 sequences, less than 20% of which show up once; 35% to 45% is in the top ten. The material sequenced was blood. The receptor set was obtained from a man aged 18 to 35 with Graves' ophthalmopathy.

This clonotype was seen at least ten times. The chain is built from TRBV27 and TRBJ2-1; 9 nucleotides line up with TRBD1. Germline V gene sequence: CDR1 MNHEY, CDR2 SMNVEV (reference sequence). The CDR3 is 15 amino acids. The ends lost 6 bases at V and 8 bases at J; junction bases unmatched: 11. CDR3 sequence: CASSRGQGGRDEQFF. The CDR3 bases are TGTGCCAGCAGCCGGGGACAGGGTGGGCGGGATGAGCAGTTCTTC.

This clonotype was observed a handful of times. The chain employs TRBV20-1 and TRBJ2-7; 13 bases fit TRBD2. Germline trimming cut 5 bases from V and 3 bases from J; bases unmatched to any gene: 4. Germline V gene sequence: CDR1 DFQATT, CDR2 SNEGSKA (reference sequence). This CDR3 is 14 amino acids long. CDR3 region: CSAETSGGLYEQYF. DNA for the CDR3: TGCAGTGCTGAGACTAGCGGGGGGCTCTACGAGCAGTACTTC.

On this clonotype itself: A much larger clone differs from this one at a single base, so this may be a read error. V gene TRBV7-9 combines with J gene TRBJ2-1; D uncertain. The CDR3 spans 13 residues. Germline CDR1 and CDR2: SEHNR and FQNEAQ (reference sequence). With 4 bases removed from V and 6 bases from J, the gap between germline ends came to 10 bases. DNA of the CDR3: TGTGCCAGCAGCTCTATCGGATCCAATGAGCAGTTCTTC. Translated, it gives CASSSIGSNEQFF. The complete variable domain, with remaining parts taken from reference TRBV7-9 and TRBJ2-1, reads DTGVSQNPRHKITKRGQNVTFRCDPISEHNRLYWYRQTLGQGPEFLTYFQNEAQLEKSRLLSDRFSAERPKGSFSTLEIQRTEQGDSAMYLCASSSIGSNEQFFGPGTRLTVL.

This clonotype was recorded at least ten times. The rearrangement links TRBV7-9 to TRBJ2-7; a weak D match, TRBD1 (6 bases). V lost 2 bases and J 0 bases, leaving 8 bases between the germline ends. CDR1 and CDR2 from the germline V gene are SEHNR and FQNEAQ (reference sequence). This CDR3 contains 14 residues. The CDR3 sequence is CASSLLTGSYEQYF. In nucleotides, the CDR3 is TGTGCCAGCAGCTTACTGACAGGCTCCTACGAGCAGTACTTC.

The chain uses TRBV6-1 and TRBJ2-1, with TRBD2 matching 7 bases. There are 16 residues in the CDR3. Germline-derived CDR1 and CDR2 are MNHNS and SASEGT. J was trimmed by 0 bases and V by 7 bases; bases with no gene match: 9. The CDR3 bases are TGTGCCAGCACCAGTGGGACGGGGGGCTCCTACAATGAGCAGTTCTTC. Amino acid sequence: CASTSGTGGSYNEQFF.